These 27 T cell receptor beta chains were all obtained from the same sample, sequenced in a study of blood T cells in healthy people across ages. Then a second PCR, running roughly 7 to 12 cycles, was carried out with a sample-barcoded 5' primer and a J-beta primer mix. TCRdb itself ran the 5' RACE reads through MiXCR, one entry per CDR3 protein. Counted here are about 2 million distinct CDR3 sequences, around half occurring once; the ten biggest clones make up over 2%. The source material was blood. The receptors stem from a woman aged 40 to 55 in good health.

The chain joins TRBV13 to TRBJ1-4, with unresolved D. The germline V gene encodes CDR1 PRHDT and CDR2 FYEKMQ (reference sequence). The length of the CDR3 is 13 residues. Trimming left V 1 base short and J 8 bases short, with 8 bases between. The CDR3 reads CASSLEREEKLFF. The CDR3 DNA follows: TGTGCCAGCAGCTTAGAACGAGAGGAAAAACTGTTTTTT.

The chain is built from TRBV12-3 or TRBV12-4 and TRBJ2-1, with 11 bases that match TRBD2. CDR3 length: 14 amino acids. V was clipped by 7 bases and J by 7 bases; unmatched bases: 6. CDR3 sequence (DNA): TGTGCCAGCACTAAGGTAGCGGGGGGGAATGAGCAGTTCTTC. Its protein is CASTKVAGGNEQFF.

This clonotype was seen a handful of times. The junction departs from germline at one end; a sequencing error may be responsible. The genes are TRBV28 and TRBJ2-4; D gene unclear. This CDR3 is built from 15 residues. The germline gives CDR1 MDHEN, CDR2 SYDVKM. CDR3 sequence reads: CASSPHASSKNIQYF. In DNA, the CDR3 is TGTGCCAGCAGTCCCCACGCCTCGTCCAAAAATATTCAGTACTTC. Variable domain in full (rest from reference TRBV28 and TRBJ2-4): DVKVTQSSRYLVKRTGEKVFLECVQDMDHENMFWYRQDPGLGLRLIYFSYDVKMKEKGDIPEGYSVSREKKERFSLILESASTNQTSMYLCASSPHASSKNIQYFGAGTRLSVL.

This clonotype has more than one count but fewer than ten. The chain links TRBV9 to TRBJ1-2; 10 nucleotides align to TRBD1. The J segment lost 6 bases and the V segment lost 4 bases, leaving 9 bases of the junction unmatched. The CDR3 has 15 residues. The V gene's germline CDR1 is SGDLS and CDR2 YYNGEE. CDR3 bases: TGTGCCAGCAGCCTCGGGACAGGGGCTTTGGATGGCTACACCTTC. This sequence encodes CASSLGTGALDGYTF.

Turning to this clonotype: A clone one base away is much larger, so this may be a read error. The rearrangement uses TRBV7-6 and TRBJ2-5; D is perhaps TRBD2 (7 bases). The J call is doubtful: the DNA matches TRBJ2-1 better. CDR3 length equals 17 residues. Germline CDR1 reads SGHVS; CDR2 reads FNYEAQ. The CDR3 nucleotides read TGTGCCAGCAGCTTGAGGCTGATACAGGGAGGGGGAGAGACCCAGTTCTTC. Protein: CASSLRLIQGGGETQFF.

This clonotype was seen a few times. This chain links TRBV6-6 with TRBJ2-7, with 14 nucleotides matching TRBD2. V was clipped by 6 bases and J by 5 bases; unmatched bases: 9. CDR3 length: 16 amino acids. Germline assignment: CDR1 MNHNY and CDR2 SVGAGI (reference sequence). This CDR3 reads CASSLSTSGGVDEQYF. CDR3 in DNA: TGTGCCAGCAGCTTATCGACTAGCGGGGGGGTAGACGAGCAGTACTTC.

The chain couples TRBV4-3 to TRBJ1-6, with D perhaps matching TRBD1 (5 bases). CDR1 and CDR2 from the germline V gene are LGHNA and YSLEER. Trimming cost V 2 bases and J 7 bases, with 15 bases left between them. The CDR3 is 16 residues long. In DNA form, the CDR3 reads TGCGCCAGCAGCCAAACATTCACGGGGCTAAATTCACCCCTCCACTTT. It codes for CASSQTFTGLNSPLHF.

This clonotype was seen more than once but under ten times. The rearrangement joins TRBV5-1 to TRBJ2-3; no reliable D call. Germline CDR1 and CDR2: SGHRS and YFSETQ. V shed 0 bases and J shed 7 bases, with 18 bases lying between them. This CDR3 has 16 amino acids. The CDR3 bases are TGCGCCAGCAGCTTGGCCATTTACAGCGAGGAACATACGCAGTATTTT. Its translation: CASSLAIYSEEHTQYF.

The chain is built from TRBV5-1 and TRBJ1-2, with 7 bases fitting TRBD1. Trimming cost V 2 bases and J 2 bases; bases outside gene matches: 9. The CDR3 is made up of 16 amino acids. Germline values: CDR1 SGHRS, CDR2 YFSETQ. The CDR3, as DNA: TGCGCCAGCAGCTTTCAGCCCGGGGACAGCAACTATGGCTACACCTTC. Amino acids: CASSFQPGDSNYGYTF. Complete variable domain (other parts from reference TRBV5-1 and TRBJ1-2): KAGVTQTPRYLIKTRGQQVTLSCSPISGHRSVSWYQQTPGQGLQFLFEYFSETQRNKGNFPGRFSGRQFSNSRSEMNVSTLELGDSALYLCASSFQPGDSNYGYTFGSGTRLTVV.

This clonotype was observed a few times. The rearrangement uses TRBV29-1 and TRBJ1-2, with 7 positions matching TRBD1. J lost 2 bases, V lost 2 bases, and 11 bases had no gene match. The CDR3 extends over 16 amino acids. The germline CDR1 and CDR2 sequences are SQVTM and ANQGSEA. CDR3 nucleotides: TGCAGCGTTGAACCGGGACAGAAGCTTCTAAACTATGGCTACACCTTC. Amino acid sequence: CSVEPGQKLLNYGYTF.

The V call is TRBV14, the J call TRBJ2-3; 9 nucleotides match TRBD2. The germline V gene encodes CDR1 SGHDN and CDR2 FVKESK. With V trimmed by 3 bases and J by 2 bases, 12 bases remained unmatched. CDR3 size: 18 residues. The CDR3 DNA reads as TGTGCCAGCAGCCAGAGCCTACTTAGCGGGGGAAACACAGATACGCAGTATTTT. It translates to CASSQSLLSGGNTDTQYF.

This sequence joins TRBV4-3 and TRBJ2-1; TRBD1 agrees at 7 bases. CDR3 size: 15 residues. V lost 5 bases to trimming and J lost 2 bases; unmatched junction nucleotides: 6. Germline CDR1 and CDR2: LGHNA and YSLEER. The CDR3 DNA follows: TGCGCCAGCAGCTCCCGGGACAGTGCCTACAATGAGCAGTTCTTC. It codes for CASSSRDSAYNEQFF.

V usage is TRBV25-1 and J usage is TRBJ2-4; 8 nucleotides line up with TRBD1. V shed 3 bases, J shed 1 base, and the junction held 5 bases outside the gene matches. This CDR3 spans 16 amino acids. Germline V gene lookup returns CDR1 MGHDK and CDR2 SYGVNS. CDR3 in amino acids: CASSDQHRGAKNIQYF. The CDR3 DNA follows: TGTGCCAGCAGTGACCAACACAGGGGGGCCAAAAACATTCAGTACTTC.

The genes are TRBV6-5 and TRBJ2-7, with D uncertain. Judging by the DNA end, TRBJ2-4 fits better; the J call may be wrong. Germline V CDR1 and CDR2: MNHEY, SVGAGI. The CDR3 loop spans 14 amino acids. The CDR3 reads CASRPYAEKNIQYF. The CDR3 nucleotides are TGTGCCAGCCGTCCTTACGCGGAGAAAAACATTCAGTACTTC.

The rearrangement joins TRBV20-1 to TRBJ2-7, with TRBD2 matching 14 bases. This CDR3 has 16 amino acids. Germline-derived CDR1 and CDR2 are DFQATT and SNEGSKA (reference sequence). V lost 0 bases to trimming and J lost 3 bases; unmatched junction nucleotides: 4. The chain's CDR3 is CSARDLGLAGVYEQYF. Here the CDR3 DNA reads TGCAGTGCTAGAGATCTGGGACTAGCGGGAGTCTACGAGCAGTACTTC.

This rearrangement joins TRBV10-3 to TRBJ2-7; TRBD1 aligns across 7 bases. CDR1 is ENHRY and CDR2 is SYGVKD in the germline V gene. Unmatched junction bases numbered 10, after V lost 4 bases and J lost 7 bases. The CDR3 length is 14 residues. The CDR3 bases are TGTGCCATCAGTGCAGGGACAGATACCAATGAGCAGTACTTC. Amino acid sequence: CAISAGTDTNEQYF.

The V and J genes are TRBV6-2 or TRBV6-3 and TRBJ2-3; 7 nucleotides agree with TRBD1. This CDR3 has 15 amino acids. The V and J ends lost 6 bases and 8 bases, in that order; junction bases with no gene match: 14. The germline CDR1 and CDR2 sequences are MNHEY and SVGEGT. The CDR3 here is CASSPTRQGKATQYF. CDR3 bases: TGTGCCAGCAGCCCCACCCGACAGGGAAAGGCTACGCAGTATTTT.

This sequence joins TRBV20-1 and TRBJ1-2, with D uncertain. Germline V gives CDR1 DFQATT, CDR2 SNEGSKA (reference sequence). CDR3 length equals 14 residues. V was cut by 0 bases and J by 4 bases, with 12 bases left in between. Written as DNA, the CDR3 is TGCAGTGCTAGAGATCCGGCCTACGGCTATGGCTACACCTTC. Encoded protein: CSARDPAYGYGYTF.

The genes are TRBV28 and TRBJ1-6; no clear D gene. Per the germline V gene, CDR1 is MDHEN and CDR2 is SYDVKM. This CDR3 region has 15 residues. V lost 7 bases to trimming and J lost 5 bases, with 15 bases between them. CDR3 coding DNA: TGTGCCAGCACCAAAACACAGACCCATAATTCACCCCTCCACTTT. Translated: CASTKTQTHNSPLHF. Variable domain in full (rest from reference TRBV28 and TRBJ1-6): DVKVTQSSRYLVKRTGEKVFLECVQDMDHENMFWYRQDPGLGLRLIYFSYDVKMKEKGDIPEGYSVSREKKERFSLILESASTNQTSMYLCASTKTQTHNSPLHFGNGTRLTVT.

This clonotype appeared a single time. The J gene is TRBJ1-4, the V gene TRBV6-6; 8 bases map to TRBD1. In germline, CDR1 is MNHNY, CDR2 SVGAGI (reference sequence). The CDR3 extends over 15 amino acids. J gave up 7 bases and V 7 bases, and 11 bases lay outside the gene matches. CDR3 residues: CASIGPGQGSEKLFF. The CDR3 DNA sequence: TGTGCCAGCATTGGCCCCGGACAGGGTAGTGAAAAACTGTTTTTT.

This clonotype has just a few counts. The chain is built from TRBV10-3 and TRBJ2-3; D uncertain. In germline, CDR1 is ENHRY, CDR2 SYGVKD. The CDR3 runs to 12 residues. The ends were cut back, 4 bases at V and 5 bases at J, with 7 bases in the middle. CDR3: CAISGLKDTQYF. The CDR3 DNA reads TGTGCCATCAGTGGGCTGAAAGATACGCAGTATTTT.

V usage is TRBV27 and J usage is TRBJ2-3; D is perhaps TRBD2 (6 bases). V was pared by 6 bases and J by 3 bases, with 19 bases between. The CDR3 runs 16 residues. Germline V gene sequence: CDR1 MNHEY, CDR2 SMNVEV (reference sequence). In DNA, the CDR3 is TGTGCCAGCAGGACCCAGACTAGTCGGAAGACAGATACGCAGTATTTT. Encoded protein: CASRTQTSRKTDTQYF.

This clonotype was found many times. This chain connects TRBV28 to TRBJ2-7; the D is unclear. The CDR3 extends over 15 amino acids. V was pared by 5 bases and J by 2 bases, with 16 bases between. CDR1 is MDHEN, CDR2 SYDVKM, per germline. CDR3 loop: CASSPRFRYPYEQYF. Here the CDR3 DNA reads TGTGCCAGCAGTCCCCGTTTTCGGTATCCCTACGAGCAGTACTTC.

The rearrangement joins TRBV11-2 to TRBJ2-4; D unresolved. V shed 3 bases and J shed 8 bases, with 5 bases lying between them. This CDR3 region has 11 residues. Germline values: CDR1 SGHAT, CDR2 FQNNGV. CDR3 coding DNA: TGTGCCAGCAGCTTGTTTGACATTCAGTACTTC. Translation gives CASSLFDIQYF. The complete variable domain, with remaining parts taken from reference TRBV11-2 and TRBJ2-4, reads EAGVAQSPRYKIIEKRQSVAFWCNPISGHATLYWYQQILGQGPKLLIQFQNNGVVDDSQLPKDRFSAERLKGVDSTLKIQPAKLEDSAVYLCASSLFDIQYFGAGTRLSVL.

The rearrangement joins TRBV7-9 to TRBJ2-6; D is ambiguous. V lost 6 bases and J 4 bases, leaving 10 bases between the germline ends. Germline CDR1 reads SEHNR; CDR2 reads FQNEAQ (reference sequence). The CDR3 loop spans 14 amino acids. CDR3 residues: CASRRALGANVLTF. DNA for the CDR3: TGTGCCAGCAGAAGGGCCCTGGGGGCCAACGTCCTGACTTTC.

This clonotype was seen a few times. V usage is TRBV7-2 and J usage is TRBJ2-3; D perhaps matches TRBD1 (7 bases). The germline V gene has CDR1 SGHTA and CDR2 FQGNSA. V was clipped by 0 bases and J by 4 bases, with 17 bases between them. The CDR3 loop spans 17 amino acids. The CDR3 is CASSLATTSRGADTQYF. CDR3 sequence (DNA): TGTGCCAGCAGCTTAGCTACTACTAGCAGGGGGGCAGATACGCAGTATTTT.

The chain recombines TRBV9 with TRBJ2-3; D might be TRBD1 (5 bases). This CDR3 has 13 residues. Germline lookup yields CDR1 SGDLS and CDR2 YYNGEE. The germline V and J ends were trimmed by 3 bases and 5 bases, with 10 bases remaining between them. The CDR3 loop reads CASSGTTGDTQYF. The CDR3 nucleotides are TGTGCCAGCAGCGGGACAACAGGAGATACGCAGTATTTT.